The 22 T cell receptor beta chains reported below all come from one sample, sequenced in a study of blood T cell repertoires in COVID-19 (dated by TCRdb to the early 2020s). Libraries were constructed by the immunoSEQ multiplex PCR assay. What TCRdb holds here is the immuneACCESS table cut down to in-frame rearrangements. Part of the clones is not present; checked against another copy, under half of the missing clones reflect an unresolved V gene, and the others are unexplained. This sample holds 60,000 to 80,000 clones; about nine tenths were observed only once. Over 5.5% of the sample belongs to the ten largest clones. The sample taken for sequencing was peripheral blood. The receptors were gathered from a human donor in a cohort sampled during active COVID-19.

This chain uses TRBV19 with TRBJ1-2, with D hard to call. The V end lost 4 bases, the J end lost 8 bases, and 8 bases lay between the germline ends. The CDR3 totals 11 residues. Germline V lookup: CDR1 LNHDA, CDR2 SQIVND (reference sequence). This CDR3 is CASSTGSGYTF. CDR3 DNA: TGTGCCAGTAGTACGGGGTCAGGCTACACCTTC. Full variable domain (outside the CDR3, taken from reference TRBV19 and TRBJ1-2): DGGITQSPKYLFRKEGQNVTLSCEQNLNHDAMYWYRQDPGQGLRLIYYSQIVNDFQKGDIAEGYSVSREKKESFPLTVTSAQKNPTAFYLCASSTGSGYTFGSGTRLTVV.

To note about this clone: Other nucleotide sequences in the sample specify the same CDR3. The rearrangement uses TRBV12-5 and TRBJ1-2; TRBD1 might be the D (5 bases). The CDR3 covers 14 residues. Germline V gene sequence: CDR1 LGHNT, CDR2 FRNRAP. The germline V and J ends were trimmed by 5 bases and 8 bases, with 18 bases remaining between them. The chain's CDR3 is CASGPRVGEGGYTF. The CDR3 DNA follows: TGTGCTAGTGGTCCGCGAGTCGGGGAGGGGGGCTACACCTTC.

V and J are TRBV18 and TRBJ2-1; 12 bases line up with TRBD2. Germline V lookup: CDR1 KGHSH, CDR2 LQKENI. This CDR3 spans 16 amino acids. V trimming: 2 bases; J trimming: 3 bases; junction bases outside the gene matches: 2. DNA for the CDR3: TGTGCCAGCTCACCAGGACTAGCGGGGTTCTACAATGAGCAGTTCTTC. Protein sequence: CASSPGLAGFYNEQFF.

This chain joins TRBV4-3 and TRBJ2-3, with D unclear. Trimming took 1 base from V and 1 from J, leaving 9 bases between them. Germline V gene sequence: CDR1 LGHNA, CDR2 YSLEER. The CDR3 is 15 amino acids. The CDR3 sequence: CASSQAYRGTDTQYF. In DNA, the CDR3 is TGCGCCAGCAGCCAAGCCTATCGGGGCACAGATACGCAGTATTTT.

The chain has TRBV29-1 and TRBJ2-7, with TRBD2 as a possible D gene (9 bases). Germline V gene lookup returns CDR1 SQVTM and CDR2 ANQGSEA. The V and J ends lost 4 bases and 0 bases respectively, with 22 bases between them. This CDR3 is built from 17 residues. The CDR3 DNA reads TGCAGCGTTGGGGCAGGGGGCCTAGCGGGGTCCTCCTACGAGCAGTACTTC. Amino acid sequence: CSVGAGGLAGSSYEQYF.

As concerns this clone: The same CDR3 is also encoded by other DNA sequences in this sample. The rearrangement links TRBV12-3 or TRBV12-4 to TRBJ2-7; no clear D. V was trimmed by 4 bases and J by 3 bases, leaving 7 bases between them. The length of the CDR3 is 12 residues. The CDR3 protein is CASSSLFYEQYF. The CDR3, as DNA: TGTGCCAGCAGTTCCCTTTTCTACGAGCAGTACTTC.

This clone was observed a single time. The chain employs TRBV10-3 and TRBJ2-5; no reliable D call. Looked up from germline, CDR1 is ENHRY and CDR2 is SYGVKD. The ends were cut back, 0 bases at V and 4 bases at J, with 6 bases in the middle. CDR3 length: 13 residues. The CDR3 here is CAISESTRETQYF. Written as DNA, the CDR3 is TGTGCCATCAGTGAGTCGACTCGAGAGACCCAGTACTTC.

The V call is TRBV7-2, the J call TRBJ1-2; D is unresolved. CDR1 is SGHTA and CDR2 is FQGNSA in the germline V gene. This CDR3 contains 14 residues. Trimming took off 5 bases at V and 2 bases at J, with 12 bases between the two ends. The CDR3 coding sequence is TGTGCCAGCAGCCCCCGAATGGCCAACTATGGCTACACCTTC. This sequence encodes CASSPRMANYGYTF.

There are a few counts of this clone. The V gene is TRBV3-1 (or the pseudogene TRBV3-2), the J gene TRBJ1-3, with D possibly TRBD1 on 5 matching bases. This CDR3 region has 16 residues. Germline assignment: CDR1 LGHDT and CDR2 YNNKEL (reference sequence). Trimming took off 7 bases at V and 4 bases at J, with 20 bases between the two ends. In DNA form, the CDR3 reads TGTGCCAGCACCTCAGGGACTCTCCGTGGCGGAAACACCATATATTTT. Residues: CASTSGTLRGGNTIYF.

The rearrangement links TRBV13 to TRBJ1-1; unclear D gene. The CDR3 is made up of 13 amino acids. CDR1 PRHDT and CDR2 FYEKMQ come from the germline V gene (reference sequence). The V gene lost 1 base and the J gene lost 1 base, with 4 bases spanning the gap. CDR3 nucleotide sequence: TGTGCCAGCAGCTTAGAGCAGAACACTGAAGCTTTCTTT. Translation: CASSLEQNTEAFF.

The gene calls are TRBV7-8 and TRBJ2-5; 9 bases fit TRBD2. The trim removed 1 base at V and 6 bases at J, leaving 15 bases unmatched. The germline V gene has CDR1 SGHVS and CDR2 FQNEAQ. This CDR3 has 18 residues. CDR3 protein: CASSLEWGAGGSGKTQYF. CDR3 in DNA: TGTGCCAGCAGCTTAGAATGGGGTGCGGGAGGGTCTGGAAAGACCCAGTACTTC.

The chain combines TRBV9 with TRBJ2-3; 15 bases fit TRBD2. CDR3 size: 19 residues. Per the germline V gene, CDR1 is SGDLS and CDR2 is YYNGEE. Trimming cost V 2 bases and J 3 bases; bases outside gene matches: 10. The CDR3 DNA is TGTGCCAGCAGCGTGGGACTAGCGGGAGGAATGGGAGGGACAGATACGCAGTATTTT. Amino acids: CASSVGLAGGMGGTDTQYF.

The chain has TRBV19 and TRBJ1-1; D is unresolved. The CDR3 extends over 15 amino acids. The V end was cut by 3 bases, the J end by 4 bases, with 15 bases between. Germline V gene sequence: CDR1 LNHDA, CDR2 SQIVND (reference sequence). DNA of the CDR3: TGTGCCAGTAGTATGTCCCCGGACTTAGGCACTGAAGCTTTCTTT. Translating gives CASSMSPDLGTEAFF.

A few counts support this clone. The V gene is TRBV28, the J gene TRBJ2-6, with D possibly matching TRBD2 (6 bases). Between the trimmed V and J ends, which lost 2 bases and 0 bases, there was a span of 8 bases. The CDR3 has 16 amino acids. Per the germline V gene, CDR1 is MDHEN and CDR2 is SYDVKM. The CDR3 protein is CASSLGGVSGANVLTF. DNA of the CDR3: TGTGCCAGCAGTTTAGGCGGGGTCTCTGGGGCCAACGTCCTGACTTTC.

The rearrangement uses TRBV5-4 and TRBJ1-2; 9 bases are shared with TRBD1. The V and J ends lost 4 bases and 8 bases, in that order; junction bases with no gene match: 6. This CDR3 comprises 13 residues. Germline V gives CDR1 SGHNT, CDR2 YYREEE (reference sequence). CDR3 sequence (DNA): TGTGCCAGCAGCGATACAGGGGGCGCGGGCTACACCTTC. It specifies CASSDTGGAGYTF.

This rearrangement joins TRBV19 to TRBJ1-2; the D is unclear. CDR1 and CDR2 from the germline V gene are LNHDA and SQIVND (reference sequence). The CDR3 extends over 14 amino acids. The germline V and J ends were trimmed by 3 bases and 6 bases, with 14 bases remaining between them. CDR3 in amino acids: CASSIMQAYHGYTF. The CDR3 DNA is TGTGCCAGTAGTATTATGCAGGCATATCATGGCTACACCTTC.

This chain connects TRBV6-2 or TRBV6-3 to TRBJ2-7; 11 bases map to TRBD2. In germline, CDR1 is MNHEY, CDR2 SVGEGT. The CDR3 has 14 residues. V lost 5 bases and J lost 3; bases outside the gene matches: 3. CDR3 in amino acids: CASSRTSGRYEQYF. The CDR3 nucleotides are TGTGCCAGCAGTCGGACTAGCGGGCGCTACGAGCAGTACTTC.

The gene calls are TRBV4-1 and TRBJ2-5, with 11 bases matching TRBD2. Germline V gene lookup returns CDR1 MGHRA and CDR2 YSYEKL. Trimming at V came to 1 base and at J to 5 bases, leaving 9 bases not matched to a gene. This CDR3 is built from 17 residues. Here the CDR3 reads CASSQGVLAGEAETQYF. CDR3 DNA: TGCGCCAGCAGCCAAGGTGTACTAGCGGGGGAGGCGGAGACCCAGTACTTC.

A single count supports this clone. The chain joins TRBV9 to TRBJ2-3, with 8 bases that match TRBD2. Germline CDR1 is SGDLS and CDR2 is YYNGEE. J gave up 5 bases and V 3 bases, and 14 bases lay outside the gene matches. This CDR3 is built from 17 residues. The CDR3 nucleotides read TGTGCCAGCAGCGCGTTTGGTAGCGGGACGGTTGGAGATACGCAGTATTTT. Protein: CASSAFGSGTVGDTQYF.

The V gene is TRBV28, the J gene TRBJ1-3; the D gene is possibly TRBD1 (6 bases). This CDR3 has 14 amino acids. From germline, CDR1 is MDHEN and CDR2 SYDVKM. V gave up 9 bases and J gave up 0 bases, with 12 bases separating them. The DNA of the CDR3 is TGTGCCAGTCGACAGGCCCCCTCTGGAAACACCATATATTTT. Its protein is CASRQAPSGNTIYF.

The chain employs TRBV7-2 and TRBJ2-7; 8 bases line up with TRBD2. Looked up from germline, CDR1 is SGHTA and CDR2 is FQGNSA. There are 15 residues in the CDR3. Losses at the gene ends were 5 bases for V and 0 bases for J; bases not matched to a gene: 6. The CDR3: CASSNSGRVSYEQYF. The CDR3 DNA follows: TGTGCCAGCAGCAATTCCGGGAGGGTCTCCTACGAGCAGTACTTC.

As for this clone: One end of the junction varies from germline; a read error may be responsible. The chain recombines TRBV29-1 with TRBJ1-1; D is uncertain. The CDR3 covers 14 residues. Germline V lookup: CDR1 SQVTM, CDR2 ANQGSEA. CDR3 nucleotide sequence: TGCAGCGTCGAAGGCAGGCTAGCCGACACTGAAGCTTTCTTT. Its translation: CSVEGRLADTEAFF. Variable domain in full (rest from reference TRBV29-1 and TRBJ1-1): SAVISQKPSRDICQRGTSLTIQCQVDSQVTMMFWYRQQPGQSLTLIATANQGSEATYESGFVIDKFPISRPNLTFSTLTVSNMSPEDSSIYLCSVEGRLADTEAFFGQGTRLTVV.